These 6 T cell receptor beta chains were all obtained from the same sample, sequenced in a study of cytomegalovirus exposure and HLA in healthy donors. PCR primers comprised 60 Vbeta and 13 Jbeta primers. Assay: immunoSEQ multiplex PCR; the TCRdb copy retains only in-frame clones and omits some. The top ten hold under 45% of the sample, which has around 55,000 clones, roughly 70% seen once. Sequenced: PBMCs. Receptor source: a man between 35 and 55 years old in good health and CMV-seropositive.

This rearrangement joins TRBV5-1 to TRBJ2-1, with 9 bases matching TRBD2. Germline V gives CDR1 SGHRS, CDR2 YFSETQ. The CDR3 is made up of 14 amino acids. With V trimmed by 7 bases and J by 6 bases, 8 bases remained unmatched. The CDR3 nucleotides read TGCGCCAGCCAGAGGGCGGGGGGGCGCAATGAGCAGTTCTTC. It is translated as CASQRAGGRNEQFF.

This clone was observed a handful of times. The chain carries TRBV7-2 and TRBJ2-5; D perhaps matches TRBD2 (7 bases). TRBJ2-7 matches the DNA end more closely, so the J call is doubtful. There are 13 residues in the CDR3. Per germline, CDR1 SGHTA and CDR2 FQGNSA. The CDR3 loop reads CASSLRGANEQYF. CDR3 nucleotides: TGTGCCAGCAGCTTACGGGGGGCCAACGAGCAGTACTTC.

This clone turned up a few times. J is TRBJ1-5 and V is TRBV7-2; the match to TRBD1 covers 10 bases. V trimming: 5 bases; J trimming: 6 bases; junction bases outside the gene matches: 13. Germline CDR1 is SGHTA and CDR2 is FQGNSA. CDR3 length equals 17 residues. The CDR3 sequence: CASSRRPGTGVGQPQHF. The CDR3 DNA reads TGTGCCAGCAGCCGCAGACCTGGGACAGGGGTTGGTCAGCCCCAGCATTTT.

The chain uses TRBV4-1 and TRBJ1-2; 10 nucleotides agree with TRBD1. The trim removed 4 bases at V and 1 base at J, leaving 3 bases unmatched. This CDR3 contains 15 residues. The germline V gene encodes CDR1 MGHRA and CDR2 YSYEKL. The CDR3 reads CASSPRTGGNYGYTF. CDR3 bases: TGCGCCAGCAGCCCCCGGACAGGGGGTAACTATGGCTACACCTTC.

The CDR3 nucleotides are TGTGCCAGCAGCACAGGGGGCGCTTCAGGAAACACCATATATTTT. This gives the protein CASSTGGASGNTIYF. V gene TRBV7-3 combines with J gene TRBJ1-3, with 9 positions matching TRBD1. The V and J ends lost 5 bases and 4 bases, in that order; junction bases with no gene match: 6. Germline lookup yields CDR1 SGHTA and CDR2 FQGTGA. The CDR3 has 15 residues. The full variable domain, completed using reference TRBV7-3 and TRBJ1-3, is GAGVSQTPSNKVTEKGKYVELRCDPISGHTALYWYRQSLGQGPEFLIYFQGTGAADDSGLPNDRFFAVRPEGSVSTLKIQRTERGDSAVYLCASSTGGASGNTIYFGEGSWLTVV.

The chain joins TRBV29-1 to TRBJ1-5; D is possibly TRBD1 (6 bases). CDR1 is SQVTM, CDR2 ANQGSEA, per germline. The CDR3 length is 14 residues. Deletions cut 7 bases from V and 2 bases from J, with 15 bases between. The CDR3 region has the DNA TGCAGCGCTAAGGGGGTGGGGGGCAATCAGCCCCAGCATTTT. Translating gives CSAKGVGGNQPQHF. The full variable domain, its missing parts supplied by reference TRBV29-1 and TRBJ1-5, is SAVISQKPSRDICQRGTSLTIQCQVDSQVTMMFWYRQQPGQSLTLIATANQGSEATYESGFVIDKFPISRPNLTFSTLTVSNMSPEDSSIYLCSAKGVGGNQPQHFGDGTRLSIL.